This TCR beta chain was captured by sequencing in a study of cytomegalovirus exposure and HLA in healthy donors. Broader study findings: The study labeled under 200 TCR beta chains cytomegalovirus-associated. Serostatus for CMV was the only available immune exposure information.

The PCR was carried out with 60 Vbeta primers and 13 Jbeta primers. This table comes from immunoSEQ multiplex PCR, and its TCRdb copy is limited to in-frame clones, with some not included. The table includes about 100,000 clones, approximately 71% detected once. Germline V lookup: CDR1 LGHNA, CDR2 YNFKEQ. This CDR3 region has 15 residues. V was pared by 1 base and J by 12 bases, with 19 bases between. With regard to this clone: Its antigen is currently unknown.

The chain links TRBV4-2 to TRBJ2-1; weak D call: TRBD1 (6 bases). The sequenced material came from PBMCs. The receptor was isolated from a male donor in good health and CMV-seropositive. The CDR3 loop reads CASSQAQGSFGGQFF. In DNA, the CDR3 is TGTGCCAGCAGCCAAGCACAGGGTTCCTTTGGGGGGCAGTTCTTC.